The entry below gives a single TCR beta chain sequence along with its context. The J segment lost 0 bases and the V segment lost 5 bases, leaving 10 bases of the junction unmatched. The CDR3 has 16 residues. Germline values: CDR1 LNHDA, CDR2 SQIVND (reference sequence). This sample was taken from a study of shared clonotypes between healthy human individuals. Produced via immunoSEQ multiplex PCR; TCRdb's table is partial and in-frame only. The data contain roughly 2.5 million clones, roughly 92% of them singletons. The chain combines TRBV19 with TRBJ2-7, with 7 bases matching TRBD2. The source material was naive CD4+ T cells sorted from blood. Subset in this sample: CD45RA+ positively selected. The receptor comes from a man between 18 and 35 years old in good health. CDR3 in amino acids: CASSPGSGESSYEQYF. DNA of the CDR3: TGTGCCAGTAGTCCTGGCAGCGGGGAGAGCTCCTACGAGCAGTACTTC. Based on the CDR3 plus reference TRBV19 and TRBJ2-7, the full variable domain is DGGITQSPKYLFRKEGQNVTLSCEQNLNHDAMYWYRQDPGQGLRLIYYSQIVNDFQKGDIAEGYSVSREKKESFPLTVTSAQKNPTAFYLCASSPGSGESSYEQYFGPGTRLTVT.